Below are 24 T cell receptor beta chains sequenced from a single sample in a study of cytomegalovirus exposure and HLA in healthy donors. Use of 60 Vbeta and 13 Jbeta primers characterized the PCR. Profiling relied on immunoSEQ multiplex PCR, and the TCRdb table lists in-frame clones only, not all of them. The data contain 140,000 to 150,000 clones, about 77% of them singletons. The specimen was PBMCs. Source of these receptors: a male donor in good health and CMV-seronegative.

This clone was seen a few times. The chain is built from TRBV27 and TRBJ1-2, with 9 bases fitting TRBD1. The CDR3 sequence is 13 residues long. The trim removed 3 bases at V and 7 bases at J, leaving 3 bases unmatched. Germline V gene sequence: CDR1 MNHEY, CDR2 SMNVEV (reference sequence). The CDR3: CASSLSTGGGYTF. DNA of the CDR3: TGTGCCAGCAGTTTGTCGACAGGGGGTGGCTACACCTTC.

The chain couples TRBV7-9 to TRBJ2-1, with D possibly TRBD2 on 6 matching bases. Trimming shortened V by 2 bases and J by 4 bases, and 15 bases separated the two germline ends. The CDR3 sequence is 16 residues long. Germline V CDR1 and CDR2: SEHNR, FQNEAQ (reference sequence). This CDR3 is CASSLRRSGWYNEQFF. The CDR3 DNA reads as TGTGCCAGCAGCTTACGGCGAAGCGGGTGGTACAATGAGCAGTTCTTC.

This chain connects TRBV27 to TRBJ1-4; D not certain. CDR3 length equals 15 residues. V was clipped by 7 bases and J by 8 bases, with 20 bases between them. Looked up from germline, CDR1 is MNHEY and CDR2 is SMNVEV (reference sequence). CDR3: CASTPAGPGREKLFF. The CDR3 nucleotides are TGTGCCAGCACCCCCGCGGGCCCGGGCCGGGAAAAACTGTTTTTT.

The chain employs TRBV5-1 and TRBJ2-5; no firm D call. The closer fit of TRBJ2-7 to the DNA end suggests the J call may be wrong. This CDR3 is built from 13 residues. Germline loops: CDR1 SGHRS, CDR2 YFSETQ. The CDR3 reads CASRTASTYEQYF. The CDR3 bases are TGCGCCAGCAGAACCGCGAGTACCTACGAGCAGTACTTC.

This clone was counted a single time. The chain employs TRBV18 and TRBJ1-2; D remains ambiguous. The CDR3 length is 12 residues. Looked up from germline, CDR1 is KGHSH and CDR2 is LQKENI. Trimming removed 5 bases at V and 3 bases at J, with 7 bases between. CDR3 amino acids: CASSSRDYGYTF. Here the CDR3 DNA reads TGTGCCAGCTCATCGAGGGACTATGGCTACACCTTC.

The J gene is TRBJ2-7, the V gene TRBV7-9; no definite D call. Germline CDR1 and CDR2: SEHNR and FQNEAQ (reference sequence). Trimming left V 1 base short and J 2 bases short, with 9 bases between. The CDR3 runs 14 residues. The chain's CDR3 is CASSLVGGTYEQYF. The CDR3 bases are TGTGCCAGCAGCTTAGTCGGCGGAACCTACGAGCAGTACTTC.

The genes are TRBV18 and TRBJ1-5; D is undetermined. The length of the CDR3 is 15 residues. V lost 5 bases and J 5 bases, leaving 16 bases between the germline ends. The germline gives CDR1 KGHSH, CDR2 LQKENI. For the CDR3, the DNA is TGTGCCAGCTCAAAGACCGCGGGAAGCGATCAGCCCCAGCATTTT. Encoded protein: CASSKTAGSDQPQHF.

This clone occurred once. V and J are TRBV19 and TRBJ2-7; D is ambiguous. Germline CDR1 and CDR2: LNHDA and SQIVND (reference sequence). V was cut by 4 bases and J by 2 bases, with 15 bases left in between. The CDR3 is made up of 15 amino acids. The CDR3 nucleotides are TGTGCCAGTAGTACCCCCGGCAGCGCTCCCTACGAGCAGTACTTC. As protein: CASSTPGSAPYEQYF.

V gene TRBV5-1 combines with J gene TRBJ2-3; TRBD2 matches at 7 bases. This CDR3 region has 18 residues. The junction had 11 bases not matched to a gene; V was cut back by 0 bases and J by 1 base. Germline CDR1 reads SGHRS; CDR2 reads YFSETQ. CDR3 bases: TGCGCCAGCAGCTTGGGTACTAGCGCGAGTGTTGGCACAGATACGCAGTATTTT. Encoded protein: CASSLGTSASVGTDTQYF.

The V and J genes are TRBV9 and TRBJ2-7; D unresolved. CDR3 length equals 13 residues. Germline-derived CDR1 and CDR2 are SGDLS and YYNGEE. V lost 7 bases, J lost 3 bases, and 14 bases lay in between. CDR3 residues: CASGRESFYEQYF. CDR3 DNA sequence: TGTGCCAGCGGTCGTGAGAGTTTCTACGAGCAGTACTTC.

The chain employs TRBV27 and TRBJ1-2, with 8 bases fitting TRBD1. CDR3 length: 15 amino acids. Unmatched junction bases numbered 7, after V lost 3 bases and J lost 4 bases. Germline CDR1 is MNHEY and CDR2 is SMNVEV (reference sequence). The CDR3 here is CASSFRQGASYGYTF. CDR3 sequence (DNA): TGTGCCAGCAGTTTTCGTCAGGGGGCTTCCTATGGCTACACCTTC.

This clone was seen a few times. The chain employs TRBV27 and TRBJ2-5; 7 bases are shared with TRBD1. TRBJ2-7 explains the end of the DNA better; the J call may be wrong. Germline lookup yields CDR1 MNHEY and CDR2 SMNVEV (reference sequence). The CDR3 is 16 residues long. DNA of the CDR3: TGTGCCAGCAGTTTACAAGGGGGCCTCTACTCCTACGAGCAGTACTTC. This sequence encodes CASSLQGGLYSYEQYF.

CDR3 amino acids: CASSPGSLGGNQPQHF. CDR3 coding DNA: TGTGCCAGCAGCCCCGGCTCCTTAGGGGGCAATCAGCCCCAGCATTTT. The chain carries TRBV7-8 and TRBJ1-5; D is possibly TRBD1 (5 bases). The CDR3 has 16 amino acids. V lost 5 bases and J 2 bases, leaving 16 bases between the germline ends. CDR1 is SGHVS, CDR2 FQNEAQ, per germline.

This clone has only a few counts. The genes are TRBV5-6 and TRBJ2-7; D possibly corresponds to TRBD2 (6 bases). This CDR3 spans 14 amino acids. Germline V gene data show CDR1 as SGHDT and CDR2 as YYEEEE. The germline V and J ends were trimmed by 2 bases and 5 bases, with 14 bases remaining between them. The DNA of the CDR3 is TGTGCCAGCAGCTTATGGGTAACGGGGGACGAGCAGTACTTC. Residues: CASSLWVTGDEQYF.

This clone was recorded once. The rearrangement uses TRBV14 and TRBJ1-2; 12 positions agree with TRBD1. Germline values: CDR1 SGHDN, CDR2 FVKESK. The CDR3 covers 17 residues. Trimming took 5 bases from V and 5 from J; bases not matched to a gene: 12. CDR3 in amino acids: CASSARDRGPTFYGYTF. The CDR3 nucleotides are TGTGCCAGCAGCGCCCGGGACAGGGGGCCTACCTTTTATGGCTACACCTTC.

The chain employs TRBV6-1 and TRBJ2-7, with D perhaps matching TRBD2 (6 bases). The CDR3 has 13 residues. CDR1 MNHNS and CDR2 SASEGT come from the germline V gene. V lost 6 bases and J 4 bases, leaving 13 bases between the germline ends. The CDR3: CASRIADPYEQYF. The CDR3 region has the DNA TGTGCCAGCAGGATAGCGGACCCATACGAGCAGTACTTC.

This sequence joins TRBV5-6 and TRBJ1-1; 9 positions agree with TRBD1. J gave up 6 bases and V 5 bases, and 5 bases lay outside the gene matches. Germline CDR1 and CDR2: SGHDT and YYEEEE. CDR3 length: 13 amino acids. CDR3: CASRTGGRAEAFF. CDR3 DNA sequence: TGTGCCAGCAGGACAGGGGGGCGGGCTGAAGCTTTCTTT.

As DNA, the CDR3 is TGTGCCAGTAGAAGAGCGGGGGGGTCAGAGACCCAGTACTTC. This codes for CASRRAGGSETQYF. The chain employs TRBV19 and TRBJ2-5; 10 bases fit TRBD2. The junction had 5 bases not matched to a gene; V was cut back by 6 bases and J by 4 bases. The germline CDR1 and CDR2 sequences are LNHDA and SQIVND (reference sequence). The CDR3 sequence is 14 residues long.

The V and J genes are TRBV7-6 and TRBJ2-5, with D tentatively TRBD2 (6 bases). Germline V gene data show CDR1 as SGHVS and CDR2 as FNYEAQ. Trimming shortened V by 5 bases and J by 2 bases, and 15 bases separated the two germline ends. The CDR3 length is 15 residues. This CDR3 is CASSPGGVRQETQYF. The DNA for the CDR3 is TGTGCCAGCAGCCCCGGGGGTGTAAGGCAAGAGACCCAGTACTTC.

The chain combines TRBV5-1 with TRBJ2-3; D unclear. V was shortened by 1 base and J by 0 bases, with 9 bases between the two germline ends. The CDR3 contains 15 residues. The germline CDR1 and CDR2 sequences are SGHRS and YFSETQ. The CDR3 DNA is TGCGCCAGCAGCTTGCAACCTACTAGCACAGATACGCAGTATTTT. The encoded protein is CASSLQPTSTDTQYF.

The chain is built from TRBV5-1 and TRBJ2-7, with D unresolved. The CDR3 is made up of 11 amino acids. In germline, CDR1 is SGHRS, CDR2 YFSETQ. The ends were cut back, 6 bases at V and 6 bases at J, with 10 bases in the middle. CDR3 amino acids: CASTHAGEQYF. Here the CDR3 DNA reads TGCGCCAGCACCCACGCCGGCGAGCAGTACTTC.

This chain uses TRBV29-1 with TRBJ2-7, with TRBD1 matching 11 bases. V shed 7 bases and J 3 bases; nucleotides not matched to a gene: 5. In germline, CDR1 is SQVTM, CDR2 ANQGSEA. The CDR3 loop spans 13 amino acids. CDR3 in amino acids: CSARTGGGYEQYF. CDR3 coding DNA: TGCAGCGCCAGGACAGGGGGCGGCTACGAGCAGTACTTC.

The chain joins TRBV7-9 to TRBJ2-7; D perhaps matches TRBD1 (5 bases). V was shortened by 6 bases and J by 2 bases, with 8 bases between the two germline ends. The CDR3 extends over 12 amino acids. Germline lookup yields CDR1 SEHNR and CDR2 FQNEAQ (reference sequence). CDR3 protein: CASSDSTYEQYF. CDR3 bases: TGTGCCAGCAGTGACAGCACCTACGAGCAGTACTTC.

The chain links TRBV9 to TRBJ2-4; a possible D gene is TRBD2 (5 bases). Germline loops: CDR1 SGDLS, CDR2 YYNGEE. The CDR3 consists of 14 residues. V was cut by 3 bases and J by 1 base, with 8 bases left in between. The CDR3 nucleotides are TGTGCCAGCAGCGCTTGGGAGGCCAAAAACATTCAGTACTTC. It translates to CASSAWEAKNIQYF. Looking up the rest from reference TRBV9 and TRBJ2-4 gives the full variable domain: DSGVTQTPKHLITATGQRVTLRCSPRSGDLSVYWYQQSLDQGLQFLIQYYNGEERAKGNILERFSAQQFPDLHSELNLSSLELGDSALYFCASSAWEAKNIQYFGAGTRLSVL.